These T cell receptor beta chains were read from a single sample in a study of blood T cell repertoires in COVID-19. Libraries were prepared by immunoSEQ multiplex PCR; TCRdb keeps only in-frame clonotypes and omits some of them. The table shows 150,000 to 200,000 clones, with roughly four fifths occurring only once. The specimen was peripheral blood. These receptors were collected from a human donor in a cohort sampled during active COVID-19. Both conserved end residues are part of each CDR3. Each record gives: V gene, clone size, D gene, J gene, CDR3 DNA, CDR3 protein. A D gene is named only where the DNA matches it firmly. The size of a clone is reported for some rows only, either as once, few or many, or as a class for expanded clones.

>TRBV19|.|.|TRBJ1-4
TGTGCCAGTAGTATTCCTGCAACTAATGAAAAACTGTTTTTT
CASSIPATNEKLFF
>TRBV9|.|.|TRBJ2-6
TGTGCCAGCAGCGCGTCCAGCTCTGGGGCCAACGTCCTGACTTTC
CASSASSSGANVLTF
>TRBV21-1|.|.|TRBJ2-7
TGTGCCAGCAGCAAAGTCGAGGGGGCGCCCCCCTACGAGCAGTACTTC
CASSKVEGAPPYEQYF
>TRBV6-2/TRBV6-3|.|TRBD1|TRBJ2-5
TGTGCCAGCAGTTACCCCGAGTACCACAGGGGGTACCAAGAGACCCAGTACTTC
CASSYPEYHRGYQETQYF
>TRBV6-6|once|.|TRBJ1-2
TGTGCCAGCAGTTACGAGGCGTCTTACTATGGCTACACCTTC
CASSYEASYYGYTF
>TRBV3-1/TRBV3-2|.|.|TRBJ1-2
TGTGCCAGCAGCCAAGACAACGGGAGAGGCTACACCTTC
CASSQDNGRGYTF
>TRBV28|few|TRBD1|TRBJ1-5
TGTGCCAGCAGTTCACATGGACAGGGGATAGGACAGCCCCAGCATTTT
CASSSHGQGIGQPQHF
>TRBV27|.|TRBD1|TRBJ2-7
TGTGCCAGCAGTGCACACCGGGACAGGGTGTCCTACGAGCAGTACTTC
CASSAHRDRVSYEQYF
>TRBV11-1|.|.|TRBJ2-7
TGTGCCAGCAGCGGGGCAGGGGCCTACGAGCAGTACTTC
CASSGAGAYEQYF
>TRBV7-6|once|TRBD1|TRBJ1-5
TGTGCCAGCAGCCCCTGGACAGGGCTGAACAATCAGCCCCAGCATTTT
CASSPWTGLNNQPQHF
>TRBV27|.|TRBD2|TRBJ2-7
TGTGCCAGCAGTTTAAATGGCGCTAGCGGGAGTTACGAGCAGTACTTC
CASSLNGASGSYEQYF
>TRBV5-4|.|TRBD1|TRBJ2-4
TGTGCCAGCAGCACCGCCGGGACAGGGGCAAACATTCAGTACTTC
CASSTAGTGANIQYF
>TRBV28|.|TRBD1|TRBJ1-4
TGTGCCAGCAGTTCGGGTGCAGGGGGCGGTGAAAAACTGTTTTTT
CASSSGAGGGEKLFF
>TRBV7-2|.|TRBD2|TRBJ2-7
TGTGCCAGCAGCTTAGAGGGTAGCGGGGCCTACGAGCAGTACTTC
CASSLEGSGAYEQYF
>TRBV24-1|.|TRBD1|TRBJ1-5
TGTGCCACCAGTGATCTTGCAAGACAGGGGGCAAGTCAGCCCCAGCATTTT
CATSDLARQGASQPQHF
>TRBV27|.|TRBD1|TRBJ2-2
TGTGCCAGCAGGAATCAGGACAGGGGGCGGGTCGGGGAGCTGTTTTTT
CASRNQDRGRVGELFF
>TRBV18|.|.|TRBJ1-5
TGTGCCAGCTCACCAAATCGGGGGAGCAATCAGCCCCAGCATTTT
CASSPNRGSNQPQHF
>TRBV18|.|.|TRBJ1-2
TGTGCCAGCTCACCACGGAGTGAATATGGCTACACCTTC
CASSPRSEYGYTF
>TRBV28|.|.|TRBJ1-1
TGTGCCAGCAGTTACCCCCGGACTACGACTTTCTTT
CASSYPRTTTFF
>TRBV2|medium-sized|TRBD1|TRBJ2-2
TGTGCCAGCAGCGGGACAGGGAACACCGGGGAGCTGTTTTTT
CASSGTGNTGELFF
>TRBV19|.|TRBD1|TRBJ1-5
TGTGCCAGTCTACTGGACAGGTTTAGCAATCAGCCCCAGCATTTT
CASLLDRFSNQPQHF
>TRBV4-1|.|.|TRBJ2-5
TGCGCCAGCAGCCAAGCACCGGGAGTAGGTGAGACCCAGTACTTC
CASSQAPGVGETQYF
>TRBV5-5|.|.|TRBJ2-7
TGTGCCAGCAGCCGAGGAGTATCAGGGGCCGGCGAGCAGTACTTC
CASSRGVSGAGEQYF
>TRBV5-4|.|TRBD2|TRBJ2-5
TGTGCCAGCAGCTTGGGAGGGGTTAGCGGGAGTCTAGAGACCCAGTACTTC
CASSLGGVSGSLETQYF
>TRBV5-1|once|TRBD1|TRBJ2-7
TGCGCCAGCAGCTTGGGTCAGGGGGCCTACGAGCAGTACTTC
CASSLGQGAYEQYF
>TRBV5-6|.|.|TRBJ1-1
TGTGCCAGCAGCTCGGTGGAACTCCGGGGCACTGAAGCTTTCTTT
CASSSVELRGTEAFF
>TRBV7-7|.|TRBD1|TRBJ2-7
TGTGCTAGCAGCGTCGGACAGGAATCCTACGAGCAGTACTTC
CASSVGQESYEQYF
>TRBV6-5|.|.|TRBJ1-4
TGTGCCAGCAGTTACGGCCAGGGAAATGAAAAACTGTTTTTT
CASSYGQGNEKLFF
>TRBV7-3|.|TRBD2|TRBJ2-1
TGTGCCAGCAGCCTCACCCAGGGTGGCGGGGGGGCCGGTGAGCAGTTCTTC
CASSLTQGGGGAGEQFF
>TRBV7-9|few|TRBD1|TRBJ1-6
TGTGCCAGCGGTCCGGGACAGTATAATTCACCCCTCCACTTT
CASGPGQYNSPLHF
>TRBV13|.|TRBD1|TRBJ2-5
TGTGCCAGCAGCTTTAGGACAGGGGGCGAAGAGACCCAGTACTTC
CASSFRTGGEETQYF
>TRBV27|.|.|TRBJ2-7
TGTGCCAGCAGTTTCTCCCAGTCCCTCGAGCAGTACTTC
CASSFSQSLEQYF
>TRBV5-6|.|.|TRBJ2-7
TGTGCCAGCAGCGAGGGTTTATCGGGACATCTCTCCTACGAGCAGTACTTC
CASSEGLSGHLSYEQYF
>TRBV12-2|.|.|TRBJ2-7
TGTGCAAGTCGCTTAGCTTCGGGGAACTCCTACGAGCAGTACTTC
CASRLASGNSYEQYF
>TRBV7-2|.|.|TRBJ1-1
TGTGCCAGCAGCTTCCAGGGGAGCACTGAAGCTTTCTTT
CASSFQGSTEAFF
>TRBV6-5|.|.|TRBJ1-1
TGTGCCAGCAGTCCCTCCAGCGGGAACACTGAAGCTTTCTTT
CASSPSSGNTEAFF
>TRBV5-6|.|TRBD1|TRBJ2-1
TGTGCCAGCAGCTTGAGCAGGGGGCGCGATGAGCAGTTCTTC
CASSLSRGRDEQFF
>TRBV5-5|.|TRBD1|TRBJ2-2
TGTGCCAGCAGCTTGGGACAGGGGCGGGTCACCGGGGAGCTGTTTTTT
CASSLGQGRVTGELFF
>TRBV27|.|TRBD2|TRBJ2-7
TGTGCCAGCAGTGGCGGGGGGGACTCCTACGAGCAGTACTTC
CASSGGGDSYEQYF
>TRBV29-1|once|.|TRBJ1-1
TGCAGCGTTGGGGGGGTTGGCACTGAAGCTTTCTTT
CSVGGVGTEAFF
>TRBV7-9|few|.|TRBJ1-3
TGTGCCAGCAGCTTAGGAAACAGGGCAACGGGAAACACCATATATTTT
CASSLGNRATGNTIYF
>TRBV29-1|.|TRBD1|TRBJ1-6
TGCAGCGTTCGGGACAGACATAATTCACCCCTCCACTTT
CSVRDRHNSPLHF
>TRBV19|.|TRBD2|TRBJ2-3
TGTGCCAGTAGTAGCCAGCGGGGGGGAATAGATACGCAGTATTTT
CASSSQRGGIDTQYF
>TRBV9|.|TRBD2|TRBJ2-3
TGTGCCAGCAGCGTAGGTGCTAGCGGGGTCACAGATACGCAGTATTTT
CASSVGASGVTDTQYF
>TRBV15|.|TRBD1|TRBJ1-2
TGTGCCACCAGCAGAGATACCCCCGGGACAGGGGTTGGCTACACCTTC
CATSRDTPGTGVGYTF
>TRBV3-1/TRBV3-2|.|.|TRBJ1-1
TGTGCCAGCAGCCTGGGGGCAGGCGTCGCTACTGAAGCTTTCTTT
CASSLGAGVATEAFF
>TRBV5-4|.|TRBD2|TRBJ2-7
TGTGCCAGCAGCCCTGGGACTAGCGGGGGTCTCTCCTACGAGCAGTACTTC
CASSPGTSGGLSYEQYF
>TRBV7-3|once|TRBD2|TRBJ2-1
TGTGCCAGCAGCTTAGTTTATGAGGATACTAGCGGGAGTCTCTACAATGAGCAGTTCTTC
CASSLVYEDTSGSLYNEQFF
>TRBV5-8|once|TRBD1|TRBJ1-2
TGTGCCAGCAGTTTACAGGGGGCGCTGCCTGGCTACACCTTC
CASSLQGALPGYTF
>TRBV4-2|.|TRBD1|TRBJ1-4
TGTGCCAGCAGCCAAGGACCTGGGACAGGGGGCGCGGCTAATGAAAAACTGTTTTTT
CASSQGPGTGGAANEKLFF
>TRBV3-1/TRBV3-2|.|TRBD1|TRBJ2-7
TGTGCCATTAGAGGTCCAGGGGGCGAGCAGTACTTC
CAIRGPGGEQYF
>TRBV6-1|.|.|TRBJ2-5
TGTGCCAGCAGTGAGGTGGCGGCGCAAGAGACCCAGTACTTC
CASSEVAAQETQYF
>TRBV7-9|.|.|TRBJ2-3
TGTGCGGTGGAGGGCACAGATACGCAGTATTTT
CAVEGTDTQYF
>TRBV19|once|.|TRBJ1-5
TGTGCCAGTAGTATCGGTTTGGATCAGCCCCAGCATTTT
CASSIGLDQPQHF
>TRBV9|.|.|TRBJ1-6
TGTGCCAGCAGCGTAGGCCACTTGAATTCACCCCTCCACTTT
CASSVGHLNSPLHF
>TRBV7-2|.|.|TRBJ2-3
TGTGCCAGCAGCTTAACGGAGCCAGATACGCAGTATTTT
CASSLTEPDTQYF
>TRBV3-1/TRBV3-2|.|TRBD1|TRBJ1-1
TGTGCCAGCAGCCAAGCAACCGGGACAGGGGTTGAAGCTTTCTTT
CASSQATGTGVEAFF
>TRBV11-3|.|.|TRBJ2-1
TGTGCCAGCAGCTTAGAACAGGTCAATGAGCAGTTCTTC
CASSLEQVNEQFF
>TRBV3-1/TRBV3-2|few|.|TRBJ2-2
TGTGCCAGCAGCCAGCTTCAGGGGGGCGGGGAGCTGTTTTTT
CASSQLQGGGELFF
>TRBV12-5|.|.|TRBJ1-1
TGTGCTAGTGGACGTACTGGGAACACTGAAGCTTTCTTT
CASGRTGNTEAFF